This TCR beta chain originates from a study of T cell responses to AZD1222 COVID-19 vaccine. Libraries were prepared by immunoSEQ multiplex PCR; TCRdb keeps only in-frame clonotypes and omits some of them. The data show more than 100,000 clones, about nine tenths seen once. Study-wide results and caveats: Within unmutated variant regions lay the reported targets of nearly half of spike-specific TCRs. Spike-specific TCR breadth and depth were elevated following two AZD1222 doses.

About this clone itself: Its antigen is not identified.

The CDR3 totals 17 residues. V was cut by 1 base and J by 4 bases, with 19 bases left in between. Germline assignment: CDR1 MGHRA and CDR2 YSYEKL. Specimen: peripheral blood, collected on day 0 of AZD1222 vaccination. J is TRBJ1-2 and V is TRBV4-1, with D possibly matching TRBD1 (6 bases). This TCR came from an adult in good health. CDR3 DNA sequence: TGCGCCAGCAGCCAAGGCCGCGGGGGGCAGGTGGGCTATGGCTACACCTTC. The encoded protein is CASSQGRGGQVGYGYTF.